The clone carrying this T cell receptor (beta chain) has more than one count but fewer than ten. Germline CDR1 SNHLY, CDR2 FYNNEI. CDR3 length: 14 residues. With V trimmed by 8 bases and J by 4 bases, 3 bases remained unmatched. The data were obtained in a study of identical twins. TCRdb redid the calling of the 5' RACE reads with MiXCR, one entry per CDR3 protein. Of about 550,000 distinct CDR3 sequences in the sample, 20% to 25% were seen once. This sample was also put to use in a study of yellow fever vaccine responses in identical twins.

The source of this sequence is a woman aged 18-30 years in good health. Material: CD4+ T cells sorted from blood. This chain joins TRBV2 and TRBJ2-2, with 11 bases fitting TRBD2. CDR3 DNA sequence: TGTGCCAGCCGGGGGACTAGCGGCACCGGGGAGCTGTTTTTT. This codes for CASRGTSGTGELFF.